Below, 6 T cell receptor beta chains from the same sample are listed, as sequenced in a study of blood T cell repertoires in COVID-19. Sequencing used immunoSEQ multiplex PCR; TCRdb keeps in-frame clones, though not all of them. The table has hundreds of thousands of clones, over 70% seen once; the top ten hold about 6%. The sequenced material came from peripheral blood. These TCRs come from a woman aged 45 to 65 with COVID-19, enrolled during active disease.

The chain combines TRBV7-2 with TRBJ1-2; D perhaps matches TRBD1 (6 bases). From germline, CDR1 is SGHTA and CDR2 FQGNSA. This CDR3 is 15 amino acids long. V lost 4 bases, J lost 4 bases, and 16 bases lay in between. CDR3 nucleotide sequence: TGTGCCAGCAGCTATCCAGACAGGCCGAGCTATGGCTACACCTTC. It is translated as CASSYPDRPSYGYTF.

The chain is built from TRBV6-6 and TRBJ1-2; no reliable D call. The length of the CDR3 is 13 residues. The germline V gene has CDR1 MNHNY and CDR2 SVGAGI (reference sequence). V dropped 7 bases and J dropped 4 bases, with 13 bases sitting between them. In nucleotides, the CDR3 is TGTGCCAGCATAGGAAGCTGGGCCTATGGCTACACCTTC. It codes for CASIGSWAYGYTF.

This clone was observed a handful of times. CDR3 protein: CASSLAEGYEQYF. DNA of the CDR3: TGTGCCAGCAGCTTAGCCGAGGGCTACGAGCAGTACTTC. The chain employs TRBV7-8 and TRBJ2-7; D might be TRBD2 (5 bases). V was pared by 0 bases and J by 3 bases, with 6 bases between. Germline values: CDR1 SGHVS, CDR2 FQNEAQ. This CDR3 has 13 amino acids.

The chain uses TRBV4-3 and TRBJ2-5, with TRBD2 matching over 8 bases. J was trimmed by 5 bases and V by 2 bases; bases with no gene match: 7. The V gene's germline CDR1 is LGHNA and CDR2 YSLEER. This CDR3 is 15 amino acids long. Written as DNA, the CDR3 is TGCGCCAGCAGCCAATCTCGGGGGGGTGTGGAGACCCAGTACTTC. Translation gives CASSQSRGGVETQYF.

The rearrangement links TRBV19 to TRBJ1-5; 12 bases are shared with TRBD1. Trimming cost V 9 bases and J 0 bases; bases outside gene matches: 9. CDR3 length: 17 amino acids. Germline-derived CDR1 and CDR2 are LNHDA and SQIVND (reference sequence). The CDR3 DNA reads TGTGCCAGCACGTCCGGGACAGGGGGCAATAGCAATCAGCCCCAGCATTTT. This translates into CASTSGTGGNSNQPQHF. The complete variable domain, with remaining parts taken from reference TRBV19 and TRBJ1-5, reads DGGITQSPKYLFRKEGQNVTLSCEQNLNHDAMYWYRQDPGQGLRLIYYSQIVNDFQKGDIAEGYSVSREKKESFPLTVTSAQKNPTAFYLCASTSGTGGNSNQPQHFGDGTRLSIL.

The chain joins TRBV4-1 to TRBJ2-1; 10 bases agree with TRBD1. V dropped 3 bases and J dropped 6; count of bases not matched to a gene: 2. CDR3 length: 14 residues. Germline V gives CDR1 MGHRA, CDR2 YSYEKL. The CDR3 loop is CASSHRTGGNEQFF. In DNA, the CDR3 is TGCGCCAGCAGCCACCGGACAGGGGGCAATGAGCAGTTCTTC.